What follows are 6 T cell receptor beta chains derived from one specimen sequenced in a study of CD8+ T cells in alopecia areata. Treatment in this sample: oral pan-JAK inhibitor, 5-10 mg twice daily. Once RNA had been extracted, it was reverse transcribed into cDNA to act as the sequencing template. Libraries were prepared by immunoSEQ multiplex PCR; TCRdb keeps only in-frame clonotypes and omits some of them. The sample lists about 190,000 clones, less than 65% occurring once. The source was CD4+ T cells sorted from blood, collected at week 4, from a patient treated with tofacitinib. The receptors were sampled from a human donor with alopecia areata.

The genes are TRBV15 and TRBJ1-2; maybe TRBD1 (6 bases). The germline V and J ends were trimmed by 0 bases and 4 bases, with 9 bases remaining between them. Germline loops: CDR1 LNHNV, CDR2 YYDKDF (reference sequence). This CDR3 comprises 14 residues. CDR3 region: CATSRERQAYGYTF. The CDR3 DNA reads as TGTGCCACCAGCAGAGAGAGACAGGCCTATGGCTACACCTTC.

The chain has TRBV7-9 and TRBJ1-1; TRBD1 might be the D (5 bases). Deletions cut 0 bases from V and 9 bases from J, with 8 bases between. The CDR3 contains 12 residues. Per the germline V gene, CDR1 is SEHNR and CDR2 is FQNEAQ (reference sequence). The CDR3 nucleotides read TGTGCCAGCAGCTTAGCGCAGGGCAAAGCTTTCTTT. This encodes CASSLAQGKAFF.

The chain carries TRBV30 and TRBJ2-6; D not certain. Germline CDR1 and CDR2: GTSNPN and SVGIG (reference sequence). The V and J ends lost 5 bases and 2 bases respectively, with 4 bases between them. The CDR3 consists of 12 residues. CDR3 DNA: TGTGCCTGGGACCCTGGGGCCAACGTCCTGACTTTC. Translation gives CAWDPGANVLTF.

This clone was recorded only once. V is TRBV7-2 and J is TRBJ2-1; D is uncertain. The germline V and J ends were trimmed by 6 bases and 4 bases, with 4 bases remaining between them. CDR1 and CDR2 from the germline V gene are SGHTA and FQGNSA. This CDR3 has 11 amino acids. DNA for the CDR3: TGTGCCAGCAGTCCTTACAATGAGCAGTTCTTC. Its protein product is CASSPYNEQFF.

The V gene is TRBV9, the J gene TRBJ2-3; TRBD2 is a possible D gene (6 bases). CDR1 and CDR2 from the germline V gene are SGDLS and YYNGEE. CDR3 size: 14 residues. V gave up 7 bases and J gave up 2 bases, with 14 bases separating them. The CDR3 bases are TGTGCCAGCGGGCCGGGACTTTCCACAGATACGCAGTATTTT. This translates into CASGPGLSTDTQYF.

This clone was seen a few times. This rearrangement joins TRBV5-1 to TRBJ2-5; 7 bases align to TRBD1. The germline CDR1 and CDR2 sequences are SGHRS and YFSETQ. Losses at the gene ends were 4 bases for V and 1 base for J; bases not matched to a gene: 7. The CDR3 length is 15 residues. For the CDR3, the DNA is TGCGCCAGCAGCCTATCGACAGGGCCCCAAGAGACCCAGTACTTC. Encoded protein: CASSLSTGPQETQYF.